These 31 T cell receptor beta chains share one sample of origin, sequenced in a study of OX40 agonist ivuxolimab in advanced cancers. TCRdb's table, derived via immunoSEQ multiplex PCR, lists solely in-frame clones and lacks some. The table lists approximately 56,000 clones, roughly nine tenths of them singletons, with 11% to 15% in the top ten. The material was CD4+ or CD8+ T cells sorted from blood, obtained in a trial of the OX40 agonist ivuxolimab. These TCRs come from an adult with an advanced solid tumor such as melanoma, head and neck, liver or kidney cancer.

The chain combines TRBV7-6 with TRBJ2-5, with 9 bases that match TRBD2. Germline assignment: CDR1 SGHVS and CDR2 FNYEAQ. The V and J ends lost 4 bases and 3 bases, in that order; junction bases with no gene match: 9. The CDR3 consists of 16 residues. CDR3 bases: TGTGCCAGCAGCTGGGGAACCGCGGGGGGGGAAGAGACCCAGTACTTC. Protein: CASSWGTAGGEETQYF.

The chain carries TRBV27 and TRBJ1-1; D unresolved. The germline V gene has CDR1 MNHEY and CDR2 SMNVEV (reference sequence). The CDR3 has 14 amino acids. V gave up 3 bases and J gave up 3 bases, with 11 bases separating them. The chain's CDR3 is CASSFQGRYTEAFF. The CDR3 coding sequence is TGTGCCAGCAGTTTTCAAGGACGATACACTGAAGCTTTCTTT.

This chain uses TRBV5-6 with TRBJ1-1; a possible D gene is TRBD1 (6 bases). The CDR3 runs to 15 residues. The V and J ends lost 6 bases and 4 bases respectively, with 19 bases between them. Germline V gives CDR1 SGHDT, CDR2 YYEEEE. Here the CDR3 DNA reads TGTGCCAGCACGGAGGGGGAGGGAGGGGGCACTGAAGCTTTCTTT. Its protein is CASTEGEGGGTEAFF.

The chain carries TRBV15 and TRBJ1-2; 9 bases fit TRBD1. Germline V gives CDR1 LNHNV, CDR2 YYDKDF (reference sequence). This CDR3 comprises 13 residues. V shed 4 bases, J shed 4 bases, and the junction held 1 base outside the gene matches. CDR3 DNA: TGTGCCACCAGCACGACAGGGGGCTATGGCTACACCTTC. Its protein product is CATSTTGGYGYTF.

The chain couples TRBV6-6 to TRBJ1-6; TRBD1 matches at 11 bases. V dropped 4 bases and J dropped 9; count of bases not matched to a gene: 5. The CDR3 is made up of 15 amino acids. CDR1 MNHNY and CDR2 SVGAGI come from the germline V gene (reference sequence). Here the CDR3 reads CASSSPGTGGSPLHF. The CDR3, as DNA: TGTGCCAGCAGTTCTCCCGGGACAGGGGGTTCACCCCTCCACTTT.

V and J are TRBV6-5 and TRBJ2-5, with D perhaps matching TRBD1 or TRBD2 (5 bases each). The CDR3 is 16 residues long. Germline V CDR1 and CDR2: MNHEY, SVGAGI. The V and J ends lost 2 bases and 5 bases respectively, with 18 bases between them. This chain's CDR3 is CASSYMGTRAGETQYF. CDR3 coding DNA: TGTGCCAGCAGTTACATGGGGACCAGGGCAGGGGAGACCCAGTACTTC.

Here the CDR3 DNA reads TGTGCCAGCAGCTGGGGACAGTACGAGCAGTACTTC. It translates to CASSWGQYEQYF. The V gene is TRBV7-8, the J gene TRBJ2-7; TRBD1 aligns across 7 bases. V dropped 4 bases and J dropped 4; count of bases not matched to a gene: 1. The CDR3 loop spans 12 amino acids. Germline assignment: CDR1 SGHVS and CDR2 FQNEAQ.

Comments on this clone: Other nucleotide sequences from this sample produce the same CDR3. The gene calls are TRBV7-2 and TRBJ2-1, with a tentative D call TRBD1 (5 bases). The CDR3 has 14 residues. V lost 5 bases and J 2 bases, leaving 10 bases between the germline ends. Germline loops: CDR1 SGHTA, CDR2 FQGNSA. CDR3 nucleotides: TGTGCCAGCAGCCTGACAGACACCTACAATGAGCAGTTCTTC. Protein product: CASSLTDTYNEQFF.

The rearrangement joins TRBV6-4 to TRBJ2-7; 9 positions match TRBD1. This CDR3 is 13 amino acids long. V dropped 6 bases and J dropped 2; count of bases not matched to a gene: 2. Germline CDR1 MRHNA, CDR2 SNTAGT. The CDR3 protein is CASSGQGPYEQYF. Written as DNA, the CDR3 is TGTGCCAGCAGCGGACAGGGGCCCTACGAGCAGTACTTC.

This rearrangement joins TRBV10-2 to TRBJ2-7, with D possibly matching TRBD1 (7 bases). Between the trimmed V and J ends, which lost 8 bases and 1 base, there was a span of 15 bases. This CDR3 comprises 14 residues. Germline CDR1 reads WSHSY; CDR2 reads SAAADI. In DNA form, the CDR3 reads TGCGCCAGCGGAGGAGGGGGCGCGTCCTACGAGCAGTACTTC. It translates to CASGGGGASYEQYF.

V usage is TRBV7-6 and J usage is TRBJ2-3, with D perhaps matching TRBD2 (6 bases). The CDR3 is 15 amino acids. The V gene's germline CDR1 is SGHVS and CDR2 FNYEAQ. V was trimmed by 4 bases and J by 5 bases, leaving 16 bases between them. The CDR3 reads CASSSPEGNRDTQYF. The CDR3 coding sequence is TGTGCCAGCAGCTCCCCGGAGGGGAACCGAGATACGCAGTATTTT.

CDR3 nucleotide sequence: TGTGCCAGCAGTTTAAGTCAGGCGGGATACGAGCAGTACTTC. This sequence encodes CASSLSQAGYEQYF. The chain is built from TRBV27 and TRBJ2-7, with D possibly being TRBD2 (6 bases). The CDR3 extends over 14 amino acids. Germline V gives CDR1 MNHEY, CDR2 SMNVEV (reference sequence). V was cut by 2 bases and J by 4 bases, with 12 bases left in between.

The chain is built from TRBV5-6 and TRBJ1-1, with D possibly TRBD1 on 6 matching bases. Germline V gene lookup returns CDR1 SGHDT and CDR2 YYEEEE. The CDR3 is 17 amino acids. V lost 4 bases, J lost 2 bases, and 21 bases lay in between. The CDR3 spells CASSPGVGGIFNTEAFF. The CDR3 region has the DNA TGTGCCAGCAGCCCGGGAGTAGGGGGAATTTTTAACACTGAAGCTTTCTTT. Full variable domain (rest looked up from reference TRBV5-6 and TRBJ1-1): DAGVTQSPTHLIKTRGQQVTLRCSPKSGHDTVSWYQQALGQGPQFIFQYYEEEERQRGNFPDRFSGHQFPNYSSELNVNALLLGDSALYLCASSPGVGGIFNTEAFFGQGTRLTVV.

The rearrangement joins TRBV6-1 to TRBJ1-2; D is ambiguous. Trimming left V 3 bases short and J 2 bases short, with 10 bases between. The germline V gene encodes CDR1 MNHNS and CDR2 SASEGT. The CDR3 is 14 residues long. CDR3 DNA sequence: TGTGCCAGCAGTGAGATCACCCGGAACTATGGCTACACCTTC. Its translation: CASSEITRNYGYTF.

The chain employs TRBV15 and TRBJ1-2; 10 bases match TRBD1. V gave up 5 bases and J gave up 7 bases; unmatched junction bases: 7. The CDR3 contains 14 residues. In germline, CDR1 is LNHNV, CDR2 YYDKDF (reference sequence). CDR3 residues: CATSPMTGGIGYTF. The CDR3 DNA reads TGTGCCACCAGCCCGATGACAGGGGGCATTGGCTACACCTTC.

This clone is labeled as medium-sized. The V gene is TRBV9, the J gene TRBJ2-7; D gene uncertain. The CDR3 runs 12 residues. The germline gives CDR1 SGDLS, CDR2 YYNGEE. V lost 4 bases to trimming and J lost 1 base, with 6 bases between them. The chain's CDR3 is CASSSRSYEQYF. The CDR3 DNA reads TGTGCCAGCAGCTCCCGTTCCTACGAGCAGTACTTC.

This chain connects TRBV6-5 to TRBJ1-6; D might be TRBD1 (6 bases). V was trimmed by 2 bases and J by 3 bases, leaving 8 bases between them. Germline CDR1 is MNHEY and CDR2 is SVGAGI. CDR3 length: 15 residues. The CDR3 region is CASSYGGGYNSPLHF. DNA of the CDR3: TGTGCCAGCAGTTACGGAGGGGGCTATAATTCACCCCTCCACTTT.

The chain has TRBV28 and TRBJ2-7; 7 positions match TRBD2. The CDR3 runs to 17 residues. Looked up from germline, CDR1 is MDHEN and CDR2 is SYDVKM. The trim removed 3 bases at V and 4 bases at J, leaving 15 bases unmatched. The CDR3: CASSFLLGGFKAYEQYF. The DNA for the CDR3 is TGTGCCAGCAGTTTCCTCCTGGGAGGGTTCAAAGCATACGAGCAGTACTTC.

This chain links TRBV7-2 with TRBJ1-4; 8 positions match TRBD1. CDR1 is SGHTA and CDR2 is FQGNSA in the germline V gene. V was clipped by 5 bases and J by 8 bases; unmatched bases: 7. The CDR3 has 14 residues. This CDR3 reads CASSNGQGAEKLFF. The CDR3 coding sequence is TGTGCCAGCAGCAATGGACAGGGAGCCGAAAAACTGTTTTTT.

This clone was counted a single time. This sequence joins TRBV5-1 and TRBJ2-1; 7 bases align to TRBD1. CDR1 and CDR2 from the germline V gene are SGHRS and YFSETQ. The J segment lost 0 bases and the V segment lost 5 bases, leaving 5 bases of the junction unmatched. The CDR3 is made up of 15 amino acids. CDR3 region: CASRPRGSSYNEQFF. The CDR3 DNA reads TGCGCCAGCAGACCCAGGGGGTCCTCCTACAATGAGCAGTTCTTC.

The chain links TRBV4-3 to TRBJ2-3; TRBD2 matches 7 bases. The CDR3 runs to 16 residues. Germline CDR1 LGHNA, CDR2 YSLEER. Unmatched junction bases numbered 3, after V lost 0 bases and J lost 0 bases. The DNA of the CDR3 is TGCGCCAGCAGCCAAGATAACGGGGGGAGCACAGATACGCAGTATTTT. It translates to CASSQDNGGSTDTQYF.

This clone has just one count. This chain uses TRBV10-3 with TRBJ2-5, with D perhaps TRBD1 (5 bases). V was shortened by 0 bases and J by 5 bases, with 19 bases between the two germline ends. The CDR3 consists of 17 residues. Germline V gene lookup returns CDR1 ENHRY and CDR2 SYGVKD. The CDR3 loop reads CAISESSGRVTLETQYF. The CDR3, as DNA: TGTGCCATCAGTGAGTCCTCGGGCAGGGTGACGTTGGAGACCCAGTACTTC.

This chain uses TRBV4-2 with TRBJ2-5; TRBD2 matches 9 bases. The CDR3 runs 17 residues. Germline assignment: CDR1 LGHNA and CDR2 YNFKEQ. V lost 0 bases to trimming and J lost 9 bases; unmatched junction nucleotides: 14. CDR3 protein: CASSQDRSGGPLFSQYF. Here the CDR3 DNA reads TGTGCCAGCAGCCAAGATAGGAGCGGGGGGCCCCTATTCTCCCAGTACTTC.

V gene TRBV5-6 combines with J gene TRBJ2-1, with D tentatively TRBD1 (5 bases). The V end lost 3 bases, the J end lost 3 bases, and 13 bases lay between the germline ends. The CDR3 extends over 15 amino acids. The germline V gene encodes CDR1 SGHDT and CDR2 YYEEEE. CDR3 in DNA: TGTGCCAGCAGCTCAGTTGACAGCTTCTACAATGAGCAGTTCTTC. This gives the protein CASSSVDSFYNEQFF.

The chain is built from TRBV15 and TRBJ2-2; D not certain. The germline gives CDR1 LNHNV, CDR2 YYDKDF (reference sequence). This CDR3 comprises 14 residues. Trimming left V 0 bases short and J 3 bases short, with 5 bases between. The CDR3 loop reads CATSRDGDTGELFF. The CDR3 nucleotides are TGTGCCACCAGCAGAGATGGGGACACCGGGGAGCTGTTTTTT.

The chain joins TRBV5-1 to TRBJ2-1; 11 nucleotides agree with TRBD1. Germline V gene data show CDR1 as SGHRS and CDR2 as YFSETQ. V was clipped by 7 bases and J by 4 bases; unmatched bases: 7. CDR3 length: 15 amino acids. The CDR3 DNA sequence: TGCGCCAGCGGCAACCGGGACAGGGGGTACAATGAGCAGTTCTTC. Translating gives CASGNRDRGYNEQFF.

The chain employs TRBV7-2 and TRBJ1-2, with TRBD1 matching over 12 bases. CDR3 length: 15 amino acids. The germline gives CDR1 SGHTA, CDR2 FQGNSA. Trimming took 6 bases from V and 8 from J; bases not matched to a gene: 10. CDR3: CASSSGTGGAQGYTF. In nucleotides, the CDR3 is TGTGCCAGCAGTTCCGGGACAGGGGGCGCGCAGGGCTACACCTTC.

This rearrangement joins TRBV6-1 to TRBJ1-5; D gene ambiguous. The CDR3 consists of 13 residues. The germline CDR1 and CDR2 sequences are MNHNS and SASEGT. V gave up 1 base and J gave up 8 bases, with 9 bases separating them. For the CDR3, the DNA is TGTGCCAGCAGTGAAGTACTAGGGAAGCCCCAGCATTTT. Protein: CASSEVLGKPQHF.

This clone has a single count. This chain uses TRBV7-9 with TRBJ2-5, with D perhaps TRBD2 (6 bases). The CDR3 has 14 amino acids. V lost 3 bases and J 1 base, leaving 9 bases between the germline ends. Looked up from germline, CDR1 is SEHNR and CDR2 is FQNEAQ (reference sequence). CDR3 in amino acids: CASSLSGGQETQYF. The CDR3 DNA reads as TGTGCCAGCAGCTTGTCCGGGGGCCAAGAGACCCAGTACTTC.

In this sample, this clone turned up once. The chain is built from TRBV19 and TRBJ1-2, with D possibly being TRBD1 (6 bases). Germline V gives CDR1 LNHDA, CDR2 SQIVND (reference sequence). This CDR3 has 16 residues. Trimming took off 7 bases at V and 8 bases at J, with 26 bases between the two ends. The DNA for the CDR3 is TGTGCCAGTAAGATAGGGTACAGGGAGGGTCCGGCCGGCTACACCTTC. As protein: CASKIGYREGPAGYTF.

This clone has a handful of counts. The J gene is TRBJ2-5, the V gene TRBV27, with 13 bases aligning to TRBD2. V dropped 6 bases and J dropped 10; count of bases not matched to a gene: 11. CDR3 length: 15 residues. CDR1 is MNHEY, CDR2 SMNVEV, per germline (reference sequence). Here the CDR3 reads CASSTGLAGAGDQYF. The CDR3 DNA reads TGTGCCAGCAGCACTGGACTAGCGGGGGCAGGAGACCAGTACTTC.